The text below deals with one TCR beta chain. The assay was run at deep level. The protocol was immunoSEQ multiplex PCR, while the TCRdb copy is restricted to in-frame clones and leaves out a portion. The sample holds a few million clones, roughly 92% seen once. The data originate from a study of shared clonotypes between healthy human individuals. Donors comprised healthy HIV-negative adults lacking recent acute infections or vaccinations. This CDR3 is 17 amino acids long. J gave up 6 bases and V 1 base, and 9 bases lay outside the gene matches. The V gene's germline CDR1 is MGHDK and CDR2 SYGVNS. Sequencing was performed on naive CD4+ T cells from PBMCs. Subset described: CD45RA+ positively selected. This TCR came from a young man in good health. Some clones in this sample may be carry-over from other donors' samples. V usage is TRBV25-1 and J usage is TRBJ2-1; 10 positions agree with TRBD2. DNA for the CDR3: TGTGCCAGCAGTGAATCGTTTGGGACTAGCGCCATCAATGAGCAGTTCTTC. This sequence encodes CASSESFGTSAINEQFF. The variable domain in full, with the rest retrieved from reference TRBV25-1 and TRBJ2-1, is EADIYQTPRYLVIGTGKKITLECSQTMGHDKMYWYQQDPGMELHLIHYSYGVNSTEKGDLSSESTVSRIRTEHFPLTLESARPSHTSQYLCASSESFGTSAINEQFFGPGTRLTVL.